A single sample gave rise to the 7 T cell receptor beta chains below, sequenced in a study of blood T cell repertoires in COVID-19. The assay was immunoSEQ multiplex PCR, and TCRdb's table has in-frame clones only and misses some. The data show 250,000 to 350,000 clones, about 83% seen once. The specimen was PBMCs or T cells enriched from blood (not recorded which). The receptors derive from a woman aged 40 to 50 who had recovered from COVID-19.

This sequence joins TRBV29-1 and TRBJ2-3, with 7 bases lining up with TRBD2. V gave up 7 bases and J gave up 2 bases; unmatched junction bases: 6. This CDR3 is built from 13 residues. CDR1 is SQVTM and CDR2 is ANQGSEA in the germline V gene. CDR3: CSETSAVTDTQYF. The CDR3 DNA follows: TGCAGCGAAACTAGCGCAGTCACAGATACGCAGTATTTT.

CDR3 protein: CASSQLDRGSTYEQYF. The CDR3 coding sequence is TGTGCCAGCAGCCAACTAGACAGGGGAAGTACCTACGAGCAGTACTTC. V usage is TRBV16 and J usage is TRBJ2-7; 8 bases match TRBD1. Germline assignment: CDR1 KGHSY and CDR2 FQNENV. This CDR3 spans 16 amino acids. V shed 2 bases, J shed 2 bases, and the junction held 8 bases outside the gene matches.

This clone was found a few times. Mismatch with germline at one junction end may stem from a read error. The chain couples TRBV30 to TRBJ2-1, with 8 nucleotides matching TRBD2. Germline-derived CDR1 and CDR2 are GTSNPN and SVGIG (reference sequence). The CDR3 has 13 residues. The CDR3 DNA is TGTGCCAGGAGGGACCCGGCGGGGGGTGAGCAGTTCTTC. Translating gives CARRDPAGGEQFF. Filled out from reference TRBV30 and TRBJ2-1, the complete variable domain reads SQTIHQWPATLVQPVGSPLSLECTVEGTSNPNLYWYRQAAGRGLQLLFYSVGIGQISSEVPQNLSASRPQDRQFILSSKKLLLSDSGFYLCARRDPAGGEQFFGPGTRLTVL.

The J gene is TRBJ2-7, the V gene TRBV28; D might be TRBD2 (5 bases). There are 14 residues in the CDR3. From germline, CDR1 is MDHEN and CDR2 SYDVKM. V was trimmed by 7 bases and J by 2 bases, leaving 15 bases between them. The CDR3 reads CASTDGMAPYEQYF. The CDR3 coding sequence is TGTGCCAGCACGGACGGGATGGCCCCCTACGAGCAGTACTTC.

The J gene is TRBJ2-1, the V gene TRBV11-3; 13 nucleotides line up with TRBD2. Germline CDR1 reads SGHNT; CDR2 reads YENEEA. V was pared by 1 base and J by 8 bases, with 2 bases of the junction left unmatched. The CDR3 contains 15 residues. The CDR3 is CASSLVTSGRHEQFF. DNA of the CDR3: TGTGCCAGCAGCTTAGTGACTAGCGGGAGGCATGAGCAGTTCTTC. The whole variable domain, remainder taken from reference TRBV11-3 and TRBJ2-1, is EAGVVQSPRYKIIEKKQPVAFWCNPISGHNTLYWYLQNLGQGPELLIRYENEEAVDDSQLPKDRFSAERLKGVDSTLKIQPAELGDSAVYLCASSLVTSGRHEQFFGPGTRLTVL.

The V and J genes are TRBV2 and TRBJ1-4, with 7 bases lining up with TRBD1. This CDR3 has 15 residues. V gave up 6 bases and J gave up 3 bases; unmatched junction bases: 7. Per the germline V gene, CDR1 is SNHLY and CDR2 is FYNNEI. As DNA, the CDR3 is TGTGCCAGCAGCGAGAGGGGGCTGTCTAATGAAAAACTGTTTTTT. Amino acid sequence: CASSERGLSNEKLFF.

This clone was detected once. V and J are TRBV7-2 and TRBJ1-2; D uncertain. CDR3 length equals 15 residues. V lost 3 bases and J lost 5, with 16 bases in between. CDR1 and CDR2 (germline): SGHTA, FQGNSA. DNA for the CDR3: TGTGCCAGCAGCTTTCCTTCGGAGCCGCATTATGGCTACACCTTC. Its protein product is CASSFPSEPHYGYTF.